Sequencing of this T cell receptor (beta chain) was carried out in a study of T cell repertoires in cytomegalovirus infection (dated by TCRdb to the late 2010s). Regarding the study in general: Alongside well-studied HLA-B-restricted epitopes, the peptide stimulations were aimed at recently identified HLA-C-restricted CMV epitopes, whose presentation resists viral immunomodulation. Donor HLA type was relevant to the analysis, as public TCR beta signatures indicated carriage of CMV infection together with the matching HLA type. On the study overall, not on this receptor specifically: Carriers of CMV infection plus the relevant HLA type were discriminated by the cumulative frequency of public TCR beta family members in the study cohort and in an independent approximately 340-donor cohort. The ex vivo response was dominated by HLA-C-restricted CMV-specific TCR beta clonotypes, which also provided the single most frequent clonotype in two of eight donors.

This clonotype was counted only a few times. No antigen is known for it. No much larger clone exists at a distance of one base, and base qualities are not known. The CDR3 contains 18 residues, cysteine and phenylalanine counted. Only CDR3 DNA is held: 54 bases, read in frame from base 1. V is shortened by 3 bases, J by 0 bases, and the region joining them spans 15 bases. CDR1 and CDR2 (MGHRA, YSYEKL) derive from the germline V gene. Reads for this sample came from an Illumina HiSeq 1500. The public reads were run again by TCRdb, first through fastp at Q25 and then through MiXCR, and only productive beta chains were kept. Here each entry gathers all rows of one CDR3 protein and keeps the most common genes and DNA. Within this sample are around 25,000 distinct CDR3 sequences, with 22% of them counted one time only. The ten largest clones capture roughly nine tenths of the sample. What this sample's treatment or condition label stands for: in vitro stimulation with specific CMV peptide epitopes to enrich CMV-specific T cells.

The sample here was CD8+ T cells from cultured PBMCs, taken from culture after CMV antigen stimulation. This clonotype was sampled from a human donor in good health (CMV status not recorded). Some clones in this sample may be carry-over from other donors' samples. The sequence joins TRBV4-1 to TRBJ2-6; the best D guess is TRBD1, with 6 bases matching. The DNA is as follows: TGCGCCAGCAGCCATAGGACAGATACCTCCTCTGGGGCCAACGTCCTGACTTTC. The encoded protein is CASSHRTDTSSGANVLTF.